These T cell receptor beta chains were read from a single sample in a study of cytomegalovirus exposure and HLA in healthy donors. Clones were read by immunoSEQ multiplex PCR, and TCRdb kept only the in-frame ones, dropping some. The sample lists fewer than 300,000 clones, more than 80% occurring once. The sequencing sample was made of PBMCs. Receptor source: a man aged 35-49 years in good health and CMV-seropositive. Both conserved end residues are trimmed from each CDR3. Each record gives: clone size, V gene, D gene, J gene, CDR3 protein. The D gene is left open where the match is weak. Clone size is shown for a subset of rows, as once, few, many or a class of expanded clone.

>few|TRBV14|NA|TRBJ2-3
ASSPTRSTDTQY
>NA|TRBV9|NA|TRBJ1-2
ASSVGGAANYGYT
>NA|TRBV21-1|NA|TRBJ2-7
ASSPSTSHRDRGDSPPGYEQY
>NA|TRBV6-5|NA|TRBJ1-3
ASSYDTGRGNTIY
>NA|TRBV18|TRBD2|TRBJ2-3
ASSPGTSGVTDTQY
>NA|TRBV18|NA|TRBJ1-1
ASSAGYTEAF
>NA|TRBV28|NA|TRBJ2-7
ASSFRGTPSYEQY
>NA|TRBV6-6|NA|TRBJ1-1
ASSYTGTNTEAF
>NA|TRBV11-2|TRBD1|TRBJ1-2
ASSPAGTGGLYGYT
>NA|TRBV28|NA|TRBJ1-5
ASIAGVSGNQPQH
>NA|TRBV7-9|NA|TRBJ1-5
ASSLGGYSNQPQH
>NA|TRBV2|NA|TRBJ2-5
ASKSRRDKETQY
>NA|TRBV6-6|TRBD1|TRBJ2-7
ASRYTQGQGAEQY
>NA|TRBV28|NA|TRBJ2-1
ASSFRTDIYNEQF
>NA|TRBV2|TRBD2|TRBJ2-1
ASRKRGLAGRGAYNEQF
>NA|TRBV28|NA|TRBJ2-1
ASSLSGTYNEQF
>NA|TRBV19|TRBD2|TRBJ2-1
ASSKSGTSGPSSYNEQF
>NA|TRBV5-5|TRBD2|TRBJ2-3
ASSLSGGTDTQY
>NA|TRBV4-2|NA|TRBJ2-7
ASSRGVGRTYEQY
>NA|TRBV4-3|TRBD2|TRBJ2-3
ASSQGGSGRADTQY
>few|TRBV2|NA|TRBJ1-2
ASSVRQVYGYT
>once|TRBV2|NA|TRBJ1-5
ASSFGRGSNQPQH
>NA|TRBV28|NA|TRBJ1-5
ASSHQTGLNQPQH
>NA|TRBV18|NA|TRBJ2-3
ASSPGRVNTDTQY
>NA|TRBV10-2|TRBD2|TRBJ2-1
ASDHSGNVDNEQF
>NA|TRBV6-4|TRBD2|TRBJ2-1
ASSDDDPVIEPGLAGGYYNEQF
>NA|TRBV5-1|NA|TRBJ2-1
ASSSGHPNSYNEQF
>NA|TRBV21-1|NA|TRBJ1-2
ASSSSDKPNYGYT
>NA|TRBV29-1|NA|TRBJ2-5
STYQETQY
>NA|TRBV30|NA|TRBJ2-1
AWSPYSYNEQF
>NA|TRBV28|NA|TRBJ2-3
ASSFAPGGSTDTQY
>NA|TRBV28|NA|TRBJ2-1
ASSLREEEQF